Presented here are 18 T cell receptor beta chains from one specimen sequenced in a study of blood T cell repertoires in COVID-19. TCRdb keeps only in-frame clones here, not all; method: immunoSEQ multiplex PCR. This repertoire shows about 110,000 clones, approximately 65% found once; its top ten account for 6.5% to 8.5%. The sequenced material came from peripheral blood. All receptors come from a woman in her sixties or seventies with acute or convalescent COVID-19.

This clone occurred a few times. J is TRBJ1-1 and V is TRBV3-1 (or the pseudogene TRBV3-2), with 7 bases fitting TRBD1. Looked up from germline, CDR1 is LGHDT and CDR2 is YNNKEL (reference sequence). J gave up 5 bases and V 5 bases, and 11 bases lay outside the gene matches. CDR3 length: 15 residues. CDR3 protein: CASSARDSRGTEAFF. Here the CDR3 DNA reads TGTGCCAGCAGCGCCCGGGACAGTAGGGGTACTGAAGCTTTCTTT.

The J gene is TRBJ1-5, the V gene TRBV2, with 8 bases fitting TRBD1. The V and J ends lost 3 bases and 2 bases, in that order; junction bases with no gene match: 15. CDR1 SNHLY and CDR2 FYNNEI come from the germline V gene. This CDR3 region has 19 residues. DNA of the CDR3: TGTGCCAGCAGTGACCGGGTGGCAGGGGGCTTGTTGCGCAATCAGCCCCAGCATTTT. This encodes CASSDRVAGGLLRNQPQHF.

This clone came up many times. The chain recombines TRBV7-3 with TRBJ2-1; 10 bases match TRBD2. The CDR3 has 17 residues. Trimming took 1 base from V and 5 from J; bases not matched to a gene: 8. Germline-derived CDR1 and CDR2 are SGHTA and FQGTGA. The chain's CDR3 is CASSLNPSGGLDNEQFF. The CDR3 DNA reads TGTGCCAGCAGCTTAAATCCTAGCGGGGGCCTAGACAATGAGCAGTTCTTC.

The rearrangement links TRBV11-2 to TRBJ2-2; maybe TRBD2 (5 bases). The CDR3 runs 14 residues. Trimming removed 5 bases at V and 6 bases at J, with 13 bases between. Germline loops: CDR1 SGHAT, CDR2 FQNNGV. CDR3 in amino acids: CASSPTRGSGELFF. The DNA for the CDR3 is TGTGCCAGCAGCCCCACTCGGGGTTCCGGGGAGCTGTTTTTT.

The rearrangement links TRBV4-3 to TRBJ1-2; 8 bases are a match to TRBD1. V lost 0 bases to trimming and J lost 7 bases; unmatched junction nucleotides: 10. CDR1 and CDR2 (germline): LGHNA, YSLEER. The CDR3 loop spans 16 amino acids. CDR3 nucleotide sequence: TGCGCCAGCAGCCAAGAGCACTCCGGGACAGGAGGTGGCTACACCTTC. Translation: CASSQEHSGTGGGYTF.

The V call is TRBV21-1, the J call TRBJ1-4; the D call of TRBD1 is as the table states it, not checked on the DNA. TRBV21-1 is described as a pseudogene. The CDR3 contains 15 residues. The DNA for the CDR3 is TGTGCCAGCAGCTCACCGGGACAGGACCATGAAAAACTGTTTTTT. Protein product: CASSSPGQDHEKLFF.

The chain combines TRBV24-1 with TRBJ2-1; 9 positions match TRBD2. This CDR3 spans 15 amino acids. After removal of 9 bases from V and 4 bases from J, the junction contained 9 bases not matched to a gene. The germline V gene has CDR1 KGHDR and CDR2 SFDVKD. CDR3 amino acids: CATAGGGGGYNEQFF. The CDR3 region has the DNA TGTGCCACCGCCGGCGGGGGGGGCGGGTACAATGAGCAGTTCTTC.

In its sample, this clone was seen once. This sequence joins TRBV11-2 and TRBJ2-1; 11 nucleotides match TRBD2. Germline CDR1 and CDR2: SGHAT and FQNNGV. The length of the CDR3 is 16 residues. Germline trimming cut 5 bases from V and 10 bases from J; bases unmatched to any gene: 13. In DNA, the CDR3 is TGTGCCAGCAGCACATTAGCGGGGGGGCCAGGAGTAGAGCAGTTCTTC. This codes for CASSTLAGGPGVEQFF.

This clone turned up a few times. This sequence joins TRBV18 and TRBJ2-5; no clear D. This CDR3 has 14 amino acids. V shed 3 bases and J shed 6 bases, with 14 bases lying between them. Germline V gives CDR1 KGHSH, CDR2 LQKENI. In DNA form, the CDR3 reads TGTGCCAGCTCACCCACCGAGGAAAGAAAGACCCAGTACTTC. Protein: CASSPTEERKTQYF.

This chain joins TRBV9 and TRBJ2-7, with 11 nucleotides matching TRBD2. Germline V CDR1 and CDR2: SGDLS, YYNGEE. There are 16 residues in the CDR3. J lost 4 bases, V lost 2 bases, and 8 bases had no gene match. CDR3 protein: CASSVAGTSGSYEQYF. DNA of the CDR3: TGTGCCAGCAGCGTGGCCGGGACTAGCGGCTCATACGAGCAGTACTTC.

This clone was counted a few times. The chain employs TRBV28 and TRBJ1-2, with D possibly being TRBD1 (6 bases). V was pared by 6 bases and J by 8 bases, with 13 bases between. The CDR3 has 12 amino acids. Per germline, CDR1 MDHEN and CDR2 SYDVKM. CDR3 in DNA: TGTGCCAGCAGCCATACAGGGTTAGGCTACACCTTC. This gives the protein CASSHTGLGYTF.

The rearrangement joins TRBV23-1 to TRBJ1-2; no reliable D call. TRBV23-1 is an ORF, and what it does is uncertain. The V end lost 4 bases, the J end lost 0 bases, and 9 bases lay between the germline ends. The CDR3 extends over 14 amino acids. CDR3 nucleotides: TGCGCCAGCAGTCCCAGAGGGACTAACTATGGCTACACCTTC. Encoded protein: CASSPRGTNYGYTF.

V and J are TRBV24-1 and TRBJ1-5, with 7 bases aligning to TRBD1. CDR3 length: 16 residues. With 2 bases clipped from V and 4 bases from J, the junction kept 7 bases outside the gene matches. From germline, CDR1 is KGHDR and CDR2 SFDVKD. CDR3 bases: TGTGCCACCAGTGATTCTCGACAGGGTCGGAATCAGCCCCAGCATTTT. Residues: CATSDSRQGRNQPQHF.

The CDR3 nucleotides are TGTGCCAGCAGCGTATATAGCGGGGGAGTCACCGGGGAGCTGTTTTTT. It codes for CASSVYSGGVTGELFF. V and J are TRBV9 and TRBJ2-2, with 9 bases fitting TRBD2. J gave up 4 bases and V 1 base, and 5 bases lay outside the gene matches. The CDR3 runs 16 residues. CDR1 SGDLS and CDR2 YYNGEE come from the germline V gene. The variable domain in full, with the rest retrieved from reference TRBV9 and TRBJ2-2, is DSGVTQTPKHLITATGQRVTLRCSPRSGDLSVYWYQQSLDQGLQFLIQYYNGEERAKGNILERFSAQQFPDLHSELNLSSLELGDSALYFCASSVYSGGVTGELFFGEGSRLTVL.

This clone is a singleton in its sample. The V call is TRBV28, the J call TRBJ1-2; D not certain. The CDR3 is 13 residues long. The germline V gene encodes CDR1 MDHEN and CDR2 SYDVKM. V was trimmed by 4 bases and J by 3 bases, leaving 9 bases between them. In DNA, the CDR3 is TGTGCCAGCAGTTATACAACCTACTATGGCTACACCTTC. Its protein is CASSYTTYYGYTF.

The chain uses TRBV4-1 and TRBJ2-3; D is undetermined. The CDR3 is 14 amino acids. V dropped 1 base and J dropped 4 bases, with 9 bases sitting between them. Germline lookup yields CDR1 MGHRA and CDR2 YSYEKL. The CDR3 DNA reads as TGCGCCAGCAGCCAAGTTAATGTTGCAGATACGCAGTATTTT. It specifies CASSQVNVADTQYF.

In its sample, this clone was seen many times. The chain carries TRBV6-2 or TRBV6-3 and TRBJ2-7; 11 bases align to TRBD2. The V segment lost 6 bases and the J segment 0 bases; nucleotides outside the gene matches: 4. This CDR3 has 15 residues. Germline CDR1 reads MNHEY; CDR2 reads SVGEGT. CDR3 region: CASSTTSGSSYEQYF. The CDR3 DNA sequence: TGTGCCAGCAGCACCACTAGCGGGAGCTCCTACGAGCAGTACTTC.

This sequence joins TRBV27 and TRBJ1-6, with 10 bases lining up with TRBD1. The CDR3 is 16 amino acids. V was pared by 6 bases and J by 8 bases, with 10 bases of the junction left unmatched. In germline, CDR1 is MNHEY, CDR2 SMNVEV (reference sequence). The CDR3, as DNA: TGTGCCAGCAGATCCGGGACAGGGGCGGAGGATTCACCCCTCCACTTT. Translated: CASRSGTGAEDSPLHF.